This is a list of T cell receptor beta chains from one sample in a study of T cells in Graves' hyperthyroidism and ophthalmopathy. TCRdb called the multiplex PCR reads again in MiXCR, with one record for every CDR3 protein. The data hold 350,000 to 400,000 distinct CDR3 sequences, with under 15% observed a single time. Sequencing was performed on blood. Every receptor here comes from a woman aged 25 to 39 with Graves' hyperthyroidism. Both conserved end residues are part of each CDR3. D genes are given only for firm matches. Where a row states a size, it is once, few, many or the class of an expanded clone; other rows omit it.

v_call	d_call	clone_size	j_call	cdr3_aa	cdr3_nt
TRBV5-6	TRBD2	many	TRBJ2-3	CASSSSGLAGVDTQYF	TGTGCCAGCAGCTCCTCGGGACTAGCGGGAGTAGATACGCAGTATTTT
TRBV20-1	TRBD2	-	TRBJ2-7	CSARTSGRPIYEQYF	TGCAGTGCTAGGACTAGCGGGAGACCCATCTACGAGCAGTACTTC
TRBV19	-	-	TRBJ2-1	CASSSRLHEQFF	TGTGCCAGTAGCTCTAGACTCCATGAGCAGTTCTTC
TRBV24-1	-	few	TRBJ1-5	CATSDHRRSNQPQHF	TGTGCCACCAGTGACCACCGACGGAGCAATCAGCCCCAGCATTTT
TRBV5-4	-	few	TRBJ1-2	CASSPNKIRANYGYTF	TGTGCCAGCAGCCCGAATAAGATTCGTGCTAACTATGGCTACACCTTC
TRBV30	-	many	TRBJ1-1	CAWRPTVNTEAFF	TGTGCCTGGAGGCCGACAGTGAACACTGAAGCTTTCTTT
TRBV4-1	TRBD2	-	TRBJ2-5	CASRAGLAEETQYF	TGTGCCAGCAGGGCGGGACTAGCGGAAGAGACCCAGTACTTC
TRBV7-8	TRBD1	many	TRBJ2-3	CASSLTGTGRRDTQYF	TGTGCCAGCAGCTTGACCGGGACAGGTAGAAGGGATACGCAGTATTTT
TRBV12-3/TRBV12-4	TRBD2	-	TRBJ2-7	CASSLAYRTSGRASEQYF	TGTGCCAGCAGTTTAGCATACCGGACTAGCGGGAGGGCCAGCGAGCAGTACTTC
TRBV7-9	-	few	TRBJ2-1	CASSPTAYNEQFF	TGTGCCAGCAGCCCGACGGCCTACAATGAGCAGTTCTTC
TRBV13	TRBD1	many	TRBJ1-1	CASRSRDSNTEAFF	TGTGCCAGCAGGTCTAGGGACAGCAACACTGAAGCTTTCTTT
TRBV6-1	-	few	TRBJ1-1	CASGPLIGRGTEAFF	TGTGCCAGCGGCCCTTTGATAGGGCGAGGCACTGAAGCTTTCTTT
TRBV2	TRBD1	-	TRBJ1-3	CASSEAAATGVSSGNTIYF	TGTGCCAGCAGTGAAGCCGCGGCAACAGGGGTCTCCTCTGGAAACACCATATATTTT
TRBV12-3/TRBV12-4	-	few	TRBJ1-2	CASSLRVWANYGYTF	TGTGCCAGCAGTTTAAGGGTGTGGGCTAACTATGGCTACACCTTC
TRBV20-1	TRBD2	few	TRBJ2-2	CSARTSGSLGGELFF	TGCAGTGCTAGAACTAGCGGGAGCCTGGGCGGGGAGCTGTTTTTT
TRBV20-1	-	many	TRBJ1-2	CSARFGQDVPF	TGCAGTGCTAGATTCGGCCAGGATGTACCCTTC
TRBV9	-	few	TRBJ1-1	CASSVRGGEAFF	TGTGCCAGCAGCGTTCGGGGTGGTGAAGCTTTCTTT
TRBV13	-	-	TRBJ2-1	CASTPARRHEQFF	TGTGCCAGCACCCCGGCGAGAAGACATGAGCAGTTCTTC
TRBV5-5	TRBD1	-	TRBJ2-7	CASKAGEGASYEQYF	TGCGCCAGCAAGGCTGGAGAGGGGGCATCCTACGAGCAGTACTTC
TRBV4-1	TRBD2	-	TRBJ2-7	CASSQGSGLAADSYEQYF	TGCGCCAGCAGCCAAGGCAGCGGACTAGCGGCGGACTCCTACGAGCAGTACTTC
TRBV19	-	-	TRBJ1-2	CASTEARVGYGYTF	TGTGCCAGTACCGAGGCCCGGGTTGGCTATGGCTACACCTTC
TRBV6-1	-	many	TRBJ2-7	CASSRVAGQSYEQYF	TGTGCCAGCAGTCGGGTCGCGGGACAGTCCTACGAGCAGTACTTC
TRBV19	TRBD2	few	TRBJ2-1	CASSKTSGRYDEQFF	TGTGCCAGTAGCAAGACTAGCGGGCGTTACGATGAGCAGTTCTTC
TRBV18	-	-	TRBJ1-2	CASSPPQGLALGGYTF	TGTGCCAGCTCACCACCCCAGGGCTTGGCCCTCGGAGGCTACACCTTC
TRBV29-1	TRBD2	-	TRBJ2-3	CSVEETLSGMSTDTQYF	TGCAGCGTTGAAGAGACCCTCAGCGGGATGAGTACAGATACGCAGTATTTT
TRBV6-1	-	-	TRBJ1-5	CASSPSFWDIQRCQPQHF	TGTGCCAGCAGTCCATCATTTTGGGACATTCAGAGGTGCCAGCCCCAGCATTTT
TRBV7-9	-	-	TRBJ2-1	CASSLARPYNEQFF	TGTGCCAGCAGCTTAGCCAGGCCCTACAATGAGCAGTTCTTC
TRBV7-9	-	many	TRBJ2-5	CASSFRLNGETQYF	TGTGCCAGCAGCTTCCGACTCAATGGGGAGACCCAGTACTTC
TRBV12-3/TRBV12-4	TRBD2	many	TRBJ2-3	CASHPGGPPDTQYF	TGTGCCAGCCATCCGGGAGGGCCGCCAGATACGCAGTATTTT
TRBV2	-	many	TRBJ1-5	CASNAEGPRGQPQHF	TGTGCCAGCAACGCCGAGGGACCTCGGGGACAGCCCCAGCATTTT
TRBV7-9	-	-	TRBJ1-2	CASGPEGIAYGYTF	TGTGCCAGCGGCCCTGAGGGGATTGCCTATGGCTACACCTTC
TRBV20-1	-	-	TRBJ1-2	CSAPGGLYGYTF	TGCAGTGCTCCCGGGGGGCTCTATGGCTACACCTTC
TRBV9	-	many	TRBJ1-2	CASSRDTHGYTF	TGTGCCAGCAGCCGGGACACTCATGGCTACACCTTC
TRBV6-4	-	-	TRBJ2-2	CASSHPGTRRGTGELFF	TGTGCCAGCAGCCATCCAGGGACAAGGCGGGGAACCGGGGAGCTGTTTTTT
TRBV5-5	TRBD1	few	TRBJ1-1	CASSPWRGTGNTEAFF	TGTGCCAGCAGCCCCTGGCGCGGGACAGGGAACACTGAAGCTTTCTTT
TRBV2	TRBD1	few	TRBJ2-2	CASRGTGNGELFF	TGTGCCAGCAGGGGGACAGGGAACGGGGAGCTGTTTTTT
TRBV5-1	TRBD1	-	TRBJ2-1	CASSSRGRHVYNEQFF	TGCGCCAGCAGCAGCAGGGGGCGCCATGTCTACAATGAGCAGTTCTTC
TRBV10-3	TRBD2	many	TRBJ2-1	CAIRPGLADNEQFF	TGTGCCATCAGACCGGGACTAGCAGACAATGAGCAGTTCTTC
TRBV28	-	many	TRBJ2-3	CASSSAGDTQYF	TGTGCCAGCAGTTCAGCGGGCGATACGCAGTATTTT
TRBV20-1	TRBD1	few	TRBJ2-4	CSAKGQGKNIQYF	TGCAGTGCTAAGGGACAGGGGAAAAACATTCAGTACTTC
TRBV29-1	TRBD1	-	TRBJ2-7	CSARGTGSYEQYF	TGCAGCGCAAGGGGGACAGGGTCCTACGAGCAGTACTTC
TRBV7-2	-	many	TRBJ1-5	CASSLMGRSNQPQHF	TGTGCCAGCAGCTTAATGGGTCGGAGCAATCAGCCCCAGCATTTT
TRBV28	-	many	TRBJ2-1	CASSLWAGSYNEQFF	TGTGCCAGCAGTTTATGGGCAGGGAGTTACAATGAGCAGTTCTTC